Following are 19 T cell receptor beta chains from one sample sequenced in a study of vaccination effects on CD4 cells after COVID-19. It was after around eleven days of culture that CD4+ T cells were isolated. Between March and December 2020, the person had a SARS-CoV-2 infection that PCR confirmed. Of the BNT162b2 and mRNA-1273 vaccines, participants received two doses of one or the other. No antigens are known for them. The repertoire was sequenced with immunoSEQ multiplex PCR; TCRdb's copy has only in-frame clones and lacks some. The sample holds 40,000 to 55,000 clones, 76% seen once. Sample: CD4+ T cells from PBMCs cultured without peptide, taken after COVID-19 vaccination. These receptors all stem from a human donor who had a prior SARS-CoV-2 infection.

The J gene is TRBJ1-6, the V gene TRBV3-1 (or the pseudogene TRBV3-2), with D possibly TRBD1 on 5 matching bases. Trimming took off 3 bases at V and 7 bases at J, with 7 bases between the two ends. This CDR3 has 13 residues. In germline, CDR1 is LGHDT, CDR2 YNNKEL (reference sequence). As DNA, the CDR3 is TGTGCCAGCAGCCAGGGGCTAAATTCACCCCTCCACTTT. It yields the protein CASSQGLNSPLHF.

The chain combines TRBV6-5 with TRBJ2-3, with 8 bases identical to TRBD2. Germline CDR1 and CDR2: MNHEY and SVGAGI. V gave up 11 bases and J gave up 8 bases; unmatched junction bases: 9. This CDR3 comprises 12 residues. CDR3 nucleotides: TGTGCCTCACGGACTAGCCTAGCTACGCAGTATTTT. This encodes CASRTSLATQYF.

The J gene is TRBJ2-3, the V gene TRBV2; D gene unclear. Germline values: CDR1 SNHLY, CDR2 FYNNEI. This CDR3 is built from 12 residues. V was trimmed by 6 bases and J by 0 bases, leaving 4 bases between them. CDR3 sequence reads: CASRTSTDTQYF. The CDR3 DNA reads TGTGCCAGCAGAACTAGCACAGATACGCAGTATTTT.

The chain recombines TRBV2 with TRBJ2-2; TRBD2 matches 10 bases. The V gene's germline CDR1 is SNHLY and CDR2 FYNNEI. This CDR3 is built from 13 residues. V was pared by 6 bases and J by 7 bases, with 2 bases of the junction left unmatched. In DNA form, the CDR3 reads TGTGCCAGCAGCCTAGCGGGAGTCGGGGAGCTGTTTTTT. It is translated as CASSLAGVGELFF.

The rearrangement uses TRBV6-5 and TRBJ2-1; 8 positions agree with TRBD2. The germline gives CDR1 MNHEY, CDR2 SVGAGI. This CDR3 comprises 15 residues. V trimming: 5 bases; J trimming: 0 bases; junction bases outside the gene matches: 3. The CDR3 region is CASSLLAGSYNEQFF. In DNA, the CDR3 is TGTGCCAGCAGTCTTCTAGCGGGCTCCTACAATGAGCAGTTCTTC.

The chain joins TRBV7-2 to TRBJ2-1, with a possible D match to TRBD2 (5 bases). Germline V lookup: CDR1 SGHTA, CDR2 FQGNSA. Trimming took off 0 bases at V and 13 bases at J, with 22 bases between the two ends. The CDR3 has 16 residues. The CDR3 DNA sequence: TGTGCCAGCAGCTTAGCCCCACACTCTAGCCACAGTCCACAGTTCTTC. It specifies CASSLAPHSSHSPQFF.

The chain couples TRBV19 to TRBJ2-5, with a tentative D call TRBD2 (6 bases). The germline gives CDR1 LNHDA, CDR2 SQIVND (reference sequence). V lost 8 bases and J lost 2, with 15 bases in between. There are 14 residues in the CDR3. CDR3 sequence: CASGGSRGQETQYF. CDR3 coding DNA: TGTGCCAGTGGGGGTTCCCGGGGGCAAGAGACCCAGTACTTC.

The chain joins TRBV5-1 to TRBJ2-5; 16 bases match TRBD2. Germline V gene data show CDR1 as SGHRS and CDR2 as YFSETQ. The CDR3 totals 16 residues. With V trimmed by 4 bases and J by 2 bases, 2 bases remained unmatched. DNA for the CDR3: TGCGCCAGCAGCCCGGGACTAGCGGGGGGGCAAGAGACCCAGTACTTC. This gives the protein CASSPGLAGGQETQYF.

The gene calls are TRBV27 and TRBJ2-3; TRBD2 matches at 8 bases. The germline V gene encodes CDR1 MNHEY and CDR2 SMNVEV (reference sequence). The junction had 1 base not matched to a gene; V was cut back by 6 bases and J by 2 bases. There are 13 residues in the CDR3. CDR3 coding DNA: TGTGCCAGCAGGGGACTAGACACAGATACGCAGTATTTT. It is translated as CASRGLDTDTQYF.

This clone was observed a single time. This rearrangement joins TRBV18 to TRBJ1-1; 9 bases agree with TRBD1. With V trimmed by 0 bases and J by 3 bases, 8 bases remained unmatched. Germline lookup yields CDR1 KGHSH and CDR2 LQKENI. The CDR3 has 17 amino acids. The CDR3 region has the DNA TGTGCCAGCTCACCACCGGGACAGGGAATGGGGGACACTGAAGCTTTCTTT. Translation gives CASSPPGQGMGDTEAFF. Complete variable domain (other parts from reference TRBV18 and TRBJ1-1): NAGVMQNPRHLVRRRGQEARLRCSPMKGHSHVYWYRQLPEEGLKFMVYLQKENIIDESGMPKERFSAEFPKEGPSILRIQQVVRGDSAAYFCASSPPGQGMGDTEAFFGQGTRLTVV.

The chain combines TRBV11-2 with TRBJ2-5; the D is unclear. Germline V gene data show CDR1 as SGHAT and CDR2 as FQNNGV. The CDR3 covers 14 residues. V shed 0 bases and J shed 7 bases, with 12 bases lying between them. The CDR3 here is CASSLEVGWGTQYF. DNA for the CDR3: TGTGCCAGCAGCTTAGAGGTGGGCTGGGGGACCCAGTACTTC.

Written as DNA, the CDR3 is TGCGCCAGCAGCCAAGCTCGAACGGGACTAGCGGGAGGGCTTGACGAGCAGTACTTC. Encoded protein: CASSQARTGLAGGLDEQYF. This chain connects TRBV4-1 to TRBJ2-7, with 16 bases matching TRBD2. V dropped 1 base and J dropped 5; count of bases not matched to a gene: 11. CDR3 size: 19 residues. Germline lookup yields CDR1 MGHRA and CDR2 YSYEKL.

The V and J genes are TRBV4-2 and TRBJ2-7; 9 nucleotides align to TRBD2. With 1 base clipped from V and 1 base from J, the junction kept 2 bases outside the gene matches. CDR3 size: 15 residues. Germline CDR1 reads LGHNA; CDR2 reads YNFKEQ. The chain's CDR3 is CASSQGLAVSYEQYF. Written as DNA, the CDR3 is TGTGCCAGCAGCCAAGGACTAGCGGTATCCTACGAGCAGTACTTC.

The chain carries TRBV5-1 and TRBJ1-2; D perhaps matches TRBD1 (5 bases). Between the trimmed V and J ends, which lost 0 bases and 5 bases, there was a span of 11 bases. Germline lookup yields CDR1 SGHRS and CDR2 YFSETQ. The CDR3 has 14 residues. CDR3 loop: CASSLAETGYGYTF. CDR3 nucleotides: TGCGCCAGCAGCTTGGCCGAAACAGGTTATGGCTACACCTTC.

This clone was seen a single time. CDR3 DNA: TGTGCTAGTGGGTTGTGGGGGTCATCATACGAGCAGTACTTC. Its translation: CASGLWGSSYEQYF. V and J are TRBV12-5 and TRBJ2-7; perhaps D is TRBD1 or TRBD2 (5 bases each). Germline CDR1 LGHNT, CDR2 FRNRAP. Deletions cut 6 bases from V and 4 bases from J, with 16 bases between. This CDR3 comprises 14 residues.

The V gene is TRBV4-3, the J gene TRBJ2-1, with D possibly being TRBD2 (6 bases). The germline gives CDR1 LGHNA, CDR2 YSLEER. V was pared by 2 bases and J by 13 bases, with 18 bases between. The CDR3 totals 14 residues. CDR3 nucleotide sequence: TGCGCCAGCAGCCAATCGCAAACTAGCCTTTACCAGTTCTTC. This translates into CASSQSQTSLYQFF.

This sequence joins TRBV9 and TRBJ2-2; D unresolved. V lost 0 bases and J 1 base, leaving 10 bases between the germline ends. From germline, CDR1 is SGDLS and CDR2 YYNGEE. This CDR3 has 16 amino acids. For the CDR3, the DNA is TGTGCCAGCAGCGTAGATTTAAGACGGAACACCGGGGAGCTGTTTTTT. Amino acids: CASSVDLRRNTGELFF.

A remark on this clone: A read error may account for a junction end that differs from germline. This chain links TRBV12-3 or TRBV12-4 with TRBJ2-4, with TRBD1 matching 8 bases. The CDR3 covers 12 residues. CDR3 amino acids: CASSITGTGPHF. The CDR3 DNA sequence: TGTGCCAGCAGTATAACCGGGACAGGCCCTCACTTC.

This clone showed up just once. The chain combines TRBV11-2 with TRBJ2-1; D is ambiguous. V lost 5 bases and J 0 bases, leaving 11 bases between the germline ends. Germline V gene data show CDR1 as SGHAT and CDR2 as FQNNGV. CDR3 size: 15 residues. CDR3 protein: CASSGLKVSYNEQFF. The CDR3 DNA reads as TGTGCCAGCAGCGGCCTTAAGGTCTCCTACAATGAGCAGTTCTTC. Together with reference TRBV11-2 and TRBJ2-1, the CDR3 gives the full variable domain: EAGVAQSPRYKIIEKRQSVAFWCNPISGHATLYWYQQILGQGPKLLIQFQNNGVVDDSQLPKDRFSAERLKGVDSTLKIQPAKLEDSAVYLCASSGLKVSYNEQFFGPGTRLTVL.